This paragraph reports one TCR beta chain. The data belong to a study of neoadjuvant anti-PD-1 for oral cavity cancer. Six replicates per PBMC sample, mostly from 480 ng of genomic DNA. Some clones are missing from TCRdb's copy, which holds only in-frame ones; the method was immunoSEQ multiplex PCR. Found here are fewer than 70,000 clones, 65% to 85% of them singletons; the top ten hold around 2.6%. Germline loops: CDR1 MGHRA, CDR2 YSYEKL. The CDR3 covers 18 residues. Losses at the gene ends were 8 bases for V and 5 bases for J; bases not matched to a gene: 20. Patients had newly diagnosed, untreated stage II-IVA oral cavity squamous cell carcinoma.

The rearrangement uses TRBV4-1 and TRBJ2-5; 10 bases match TRBD2. The source was PBMCs, collected before nivolumab (anti-PD-1) treatment. This clonotype was sampled from a person between 40 and 85 years old with oral cavity squamous cell carcinoma. The CDR3 here is CASAAQESSGLASETQYF. The CDR3 nucleotides read TGCGCCAGCGCTGCTCAAGAATCTTCGGGACTAGCGAGCGAGACCCAGTACTTC.